Presented here are 22 T cell receptor beta chains from one specimen sequenced in a study of T cell responses to AZD1222 COVID-19 vaccine (dated by TCRdb to 2020 to 2023). The sample's time point label, in plain terms: baseline before first vaccination. Reading the label with the study, this specimen's treatment or condition is: meningococcal conjugate vaccine given as trial control. Library generation was performed with the immunoSEQ multiplex PCR assay. Not all clones reach the TCRdb copy of this immuneACCESS table, which keeps in-frame sequences only. Checked studies attribute under half of the gap to unresolved V genes and leave the rest unexplained. This sample gives approximately 110,000 clones in total; 70% to 90% of them show up just once. In total, the top ten clones hold more than 10% of the sample. The source material was peripheral blood, sampled on day 0 of MenACWY control vaccination. The source of these receptors is an adult in good health.

Here the CDR3 DNA reads TGTGCCAGCAGCGACAGGGGCGCCTCCTACAATGAGCAGTTCTTC. Its translation: CASSDRGASYNEQFF. The chain carries TRBV2 and TRBJ2-1, with TRBD1 identical over 8 bases. Germline trimming cut 6 bases from V and 0 bases from J; bases unmatched to any gene: 4. CDR3 size: 15 residues. Germline-derived CDR1 and CDR2 are SNHLY and FYNNEI.

V usage is TRBV28 and J usage is TRBJ1-5; D remains unclear. The germline gives CDR1 MDHEN, CDR2 SYDVKM. Trimming shortened V by 5 bases and J by 2 bases, and 16 bases separated the two germline ends. The CDR3 is made up of 16 amino acids. CDR3 region: CASSTILGRGNQPQHF. The CDR3, as DNA: TGTGCCAGCAGTACAATCCTAGGTCGGGGCAATCAGCCCCAGCATTTT.

This sequence joins TRBV7-2 and TRBJ2-1; D remains ambiguous. This CDR3 region has 11 residues. V was pared by 4 bases and J by 6 bases, with 4 bases between. Germline V lookup: CDR1 SGHTA, CDR2 FQGNSA. CDR3 in amino acids: CASSSINEQFF. The CDR3 coding sequence is TGTGCCAGCAGCTCGATCAATGAGCAGTTCTTC.

V gene TRBV6-5 combines with J gene TRBJ1-2, with D perhaps matching TRBD1 (6 bases). CDR1 is MNHEY and CDR2 is SVGAGI in the germline V gene. Between the trimmed V and J ends, which lost 2 bases and 8 bases, there was a span of 12 bases. The CDR3 contains 13 residues. The CDR3 reads CASSYQQGSGYTF. The CDR3, as DNA: TGTGCCAGCAGTTACCAACAGGGATCCGGCTACACCTTC.

J is TRBJ1-2 and V is TRBV7-8; D gene uncertain. Germline V lookup: CDR1 SGHVS, CDR2 FQNEAQ. Trimming cost V 1 base and J 4 bases, with 13 bases left between them. There are 15 residues in the CDR3. The DNA of the CDR3 is TGTGCCAGCAGCTTAGAATTAGGCAATTCCTATGGCTACACCTTC. Its translation is CASSLELGNSYGYTF.

This chain links TRBV29-1 with TRBJ2-5; D gene uncertain. Germline CDR1 SQVTM, CDR2 ANQGSEA. The V gene lost 5 bases and the J gene lost 7 bases, with 8 bases spanning the gap. CDR3 size: 10 residues. The CDR3 DNA follows: TGCAGCGTTTCACTGGGGACCCAGTACTTC. Encoded protein: CSVSLGTQYF. The full variable domain, completed using reference TRBV29-1 and TRBJ2-5, is SAVISQKPSRDICQRGTSLTIQCQVDSQVTMMFWYRQQPGQSLTLIATANQGSEATYESGFVIDKFPISRPNLTFSTLTVSNMSPEDSSIYLCSVSLGTQYFGPGTRLLVL.

This clone was picked up many times. The V call is TRBV12-3 or TRBV12-4, the J call TRBJ1-1; the D is unclear. V was pared by 10 bases and J by 1 base, with 13 bases between. The CDR3 loop spans 13 amino acids. The CDR3 spells CANKLGGNTEAFF. In nucleotides, the CDR3 is TGTGCCAATAAGCTAGGAGGGAACACTGAAGCTTTCTTT.

The rearrangement links TRBV9 to TRBJ2-1, with TRBD2 matching 11 bases. Trimming removed 0 bases from V and 8 bases from J; junction bases left unmatched: 4. CDR3 length equals 15 residues. The V gene's germline CDR1 is SGDLS and CDR2 YYNGEE. Here the CDR3 reads CASSVVAGGTDEQFF. CDR3 sequence (DNA): TGTGCCAGCAGCGTAGTAGCGGGGGGGACAGATGAGCAGTTCTTC.

V gene TRBV15 combines with J gene TRBJ2-4; D is ambiguous. CDR3 length: 12 residues. Trimming shortened V by 0 bases and J by 3 bases, and 0 bases separated the two germline ends. Germline V CDR1 and CDR2: LNHNV, YYDKDF (reference sequence). The CDR3 DNA sequence: TGTGCCACCAGCAGAGACAAAAACATTCAGTACTTC. It translates to CATSRDKNIQYF.

The chain has TRBV30 and TRBJ2-3, with D possibly matching TRBD1 (6 bases). There are 14 residues in the CDR3. V was pared by 1 base and J by 4 bases, with 12 bases between. Germline assignment: CDR1 GTSNPN and CDR2 SVGIG (reference sequence). CDR3 coding DNA: TGTGCCTGGAGTGGGAACAGGGTCGCAGATACGCAGTATTTT. Translated, it gives CAWSGNRVADTQYF.

The rearrangement links TRBV2 to TRBJ1-1, with TRBD1 identical over 7 bases. From germline, CDR1 is SNHLY and CDR2 FYNNEI. V lost 4 bases, J lost 6 bases, and 8 bases stayed unmatched. CDR3 size: 14 residues. DNA of the CDR3: TGTGCCAGCAGTGGACAGGGTCTTATTTCTGAAGCTTTCTTT. Translation: CASSGQGLISEAFF.

This chain joins TRBV19 and TRBJ2-5, with 10 bases fitting TRBD1. V trimming: 5 bases; J trimming: 5 bases; junction bases outside the gene matches: 8. The CDR3 spans 15 residues. Per germline, CDR1 LNHDA and CDR2 SQIVND (reference sequence). The chain's CDR3 is CASSPWTGGRETQYF. The CDR3 DNA follows: TGTGCCAGTAGTCCATGGACAGGGGGACGGGAGACCCAGTACTTC.

This clone was seen just once. The CDR3 protein is CAISPRGLNTEAFF. The DNA for the CDR3 is TGTGCCATCAGCCCCCGTGGGTTAAACACTGAAGCTTTCTTT. The V gene is TRBV10-3, the J gene TRBJ1-1; unclear D gene. The germline gives CDR1 ENHRY, CDR2 SYGVKD. CDR3 length: 14 residues. Between the trimmed V and J ends, which lost 6 bases and 2 bases, there was a span of 13 bases.

This chain connects TRBV4-3 to TRBJ1-1, with unresolved D. CDR1 is LGHNA and CDR2 is YSLEER in the germline V gene. Trimming took 0 bases from V and 4 from J, leaving 9 bases between them. The length of the CDR3 is 14 residues. Written as DNA, the CDR3 is TGCGCCAGCAGCCAAGATACTCGGGGCACTGAAGCTTTCTTT. The encoded protein is CASSQDTRGTEAFF.

The chain has TRBV6-2 or TRBV6-3 and TRBJ2-7; 7 bases agree with TRBD2. The germline V gene encodes CDR1 MNHEY and CDR2 SVGEGT. V lost 2 bases to trimming and J lost 5 bases; unmatched junction nucleotides: 6. The CDR3 covers 14 residues. CDR3: CASSYVGRTNEQYF. The CDR3 nucleotides read TGTGCCAGCAGTTACGTCGGGAGGACTAACGAGCAGTACTTC.

The genes are TRBV18 and TRBJ2-7, with 9 bases matching TRBD1. The CDR3 is 15 amino acids. Germline lookup yields CDR1 KGHSH and CDR2 LQKENI. After removal of 3 bases from V and 5 bases from J, the junction contained 8 bases not matched to a gene. The CDR3 spells CASSPTGTGRNEQYF. Here the CDR3 DNA reads TGTGCCAGCTCACCTACCGGGACAGGGAGGAACGAGCAGTACTTC.

V gene TRBV9 combines with J gene TRBJ2-1; TRBD2 aligns across 10 bases. V was pared by 3 bases and J by 6 bases, with 6 bases of the junction left unmatched. The CDR3 contains 15 residues. The germline CDR1 and CDR2 sequences are SGDLS and YYNGEE. CDR3 region: CASSGIAGGVNEQFF. CDR3 in DNA: TGTGCCAGCAGCGGGATAGCGGGAGGCGTCAATGAGCAGTTCTTC. Looking up the rest from reference TRBV9 and TRBJ2-1 gives the full variable domain: DSGVTQTPKHLITATGQRVTLRCSPRSGDLSVYWYQQSLDQGLQFLIQYYNGEERAKGNILERFSAQQFPDLHSELNLSSLELGDSALYFCASSGIAGGVNEQFFGPGTRLTVL.

This chain connects TRBV18 to TRBJ2-3; tentatively, D is TRBD2 (6 bases). Germline-derived CDR1 and CDR2 are KGHSH and LQKENI. The V and J ends lost 2 bases and 3 bases respectively, with 15 bases between them. The CDR3 is 16 amino acids. As DNA, the CDR3 is TGTGCCAGCTCACCAGGCGCAGGCGGGGAGACAGATACGCAGTATTTT. Protein: CASSPGAGGETDTQYF.

This sequence joins TRBV29-1 and TRBJ1-2, with D possibly being TRBD1 (6 bases). The germline V and J ends were trimmed by 8 bases and 4 bases, with 26 bases remaining between them. The CDR3 has 16 amino acids. In germline, CDR1 is SQVTM, CDR2 ANQGSEA. In DNA form, the CDR3 reads TGCAGCCAACAACGGCCCCGGGGGGCGAGCGGCTATGGCTACACCTTC. It specifies CSQQRPRGASGYGYTF.

This chain uses TRBV7-2 with TRBJ1-5, with D perhaps TRBD1 (5 bases). Trimming stripped 5 bases from V and 0 bases from J, with 8 bases between. The CDR3 sequence is 14 residues long. CDR1 SGHTA and CDR2 FQGNSA come from the germline V gene. CDR3 in DNA: TGTGCCAGCAGCAAGGGGTATAGCAATCAGCCCCAGCATTTT. Its protein is CASSKGYSNQPQHF.

This clone appeared a few times. The J gene is TRBJ1-5, the V gene TRBV7-2; 7 nucleotides align to TRBD1. Per germline, CDR1 SGHTA and CDR2 FQGNSA. This CDR3 has 14 amino acids. The V segment lost 5 bases and the J segment 10 bases; nucleotides outside the gene matches: 11. The CDR3 region is CASSLGQVGQPQHF. CDR3 nucleotides: TGTGCCAGCAGCCTCGGACAGGTTGGCCAACCCCAGCATTTT.

The chain carries TRBV7-2 and TRBJ1-1, with no clear D. V lost 5 bases and J 1 base, leaving 11 bases between the germline ends. Looked up from germline, CDR1 is SGHTA and CDR2 is FQGNSA. This CDR3 is 14 amino acids long. The CDR3 bases are TGTGCCAGCAGCCCCCGCCCCGGGAACACTGAAGCTTTCTTT. Its protein product is CASSPRPGNTEAFF.